Listed below are T cell receptor beta chains from one sample, sequenced in a study of shared clonotypes between healthy human individuals. Profiling relied on immunoSEQ multiplex PCR, and the TCRdb table lists in-frame clones only, not all of them. The data contain more than 2,000,000 clones, approximately 95% of them seen just once; the ten biggest clones take up about 0.39%. The sequencing sample was made of naive CD4+ T cells from PBMCs. These receptors came from a man aged 18-30 years in good health. Some clones in this sample may be carry-over from other donors' samples. The CDR3 runs from the conserved cysteine through the conserved F or W. The D gene is left open where the match is weak. The listing skips clone size in some rows; elsewhere it reads once, few, many or a size class.

-	TRBJ2-7	-	TRBV7-3	TGTGCCAGCAGCCAGGGGGGCGGGCTGGAGCAGTACTTC	CASSQGGGLEQYF
TRBD1	TRBJ2-5	-	TRBV5-1	TGCGCCAGCAGCTCGGGGACAGCCCAAGAGACCCAGTACTTC	CASSSGTAQETQYF
-	TRBJ1-3	-	TRBV5-1	TGCGCCAGCAGCCCTACCCCGGGGATCTCTGGAAACACCATATATTTT	CASSPTPGISGNTIYF
TRBD2	TRBJ2-1	-	TRBV11-3	TGTGCCAGCAGCCCGGGCGGGAGCTCCTACAATGAGCAGTTCTTC	CASSPGGSSYNEQFF
TRBD1	TRBJ1-2	-	TRBV5-1	TGCGCCAGCAGCTCACAGGGGGCTCATAGGGATGGCTACACCTTC	CASSSQGAHRDGYTF
-	TRBJ2-5	-	TRBV4-3	TGCGCCAGCAGCCAAGGGGCAGGGTGGGGGGAGACCCAGTACTTC	CASSQGAGWGETQYF
TRBD2	TRBJ2-5	-	TRBV5-4	TGTGCCAGCAGCTCACTTGGGGGAGGGGAGATAGCAGAGACCCAGTACTTC	CASSSLGGGEIAETQYF
TRBD2	TRBJ2-7	once	TRBV6-6	TGTGCCACCGCAGCGGGGACCTACGAGCAGTACTTC	CATAAGTYEQYF
-	TRBJ1-4	-	TRBV6-5	TGTGCCAGCAGACCCCCAGGGGTTGAAAAACTGTTTTTT	CASRPPGVEKLFF
TRBD1	TRBJ1-1	-	TRBV6-4	TGTGCCAGCATATCACCCCGGATCGGACAGGGGGCCACCTACGGCACTGAAGCTTTCTTT	CASISPRIGQGATYGTEAFF
-	TRBJ1-2	few	TRBV2	TGTGCCAGCAGTGAGAGGCCCGCCAGAGGCTATGGCTACACCTTC	CASSERPARGYGYTF
TRBD1	TRBJ1-5	-	TRBV28	TGTGCCAGCAGTACCTGGGACAGGGTGAGGATCGGCCAGCCCCAGCATTTT	CASSTWDRVRIGQPQHF
TRBD1	TRBJ1-1	few	TRBV29-1	TGCAGCGTTCGGGGACAGACGAACACTGAAGCTTTCTTT	CSVRGQTNTEAFF
-	TRBJ2-1	-	TRBV2	TGTGCCAGCAGTGTTGGGGTTCAAAGGGGGCAGTTCTTC	CASSVGVQRGQFF
TRBD1	TRBJ1-2	-	TRBV7-2	TGTACCAGCAGCTTAGCTCCCTTTTTAGGGGGCGCGGGTGGCTACACCTTC	CTSSLAPFLGGAGGYTF
TRBD1	TRBJ1-1	-	TRBV9	TGTGCCAGCAGCCCTAGTGCCGGGACAGCATTCTTCTTT	CASSPSAGTAFFF
-	TRBJ2-1	-	TRBV5-6	TGTGCCAGCAGCTATGCTCCAACAGGGGGGGATGAGCAGTTCTTC	CASSYAPTGGDEQFF
-	TRBJ2-1	-	TRBV18	TGTGCCAGCTCACCGGCCCGCGGGATGGGCTACAATGAGCAGTTCTTC	CASSPARGMGYNEQFF
-	TRBJ2-1	-	TRBV7-3	TGTGCCAGCAGCTTAAGTTCTAGCCTCTACAATGAGCAGTTCTTC	CASSLSSSLYNEQFF
-	TRBJ1-2	-	TRBV2	TGTGCCAGCAGTGAGTTAGCAGGGAACTATGGCTACACCTTC	CASSELAGNYGYTF
TRBD1	TRBJ1-2	-	TRBV7-9	TGTGCCAGCAGCCAAGGCGGGGGACAGACTAACTATGGCTACACCTTC	CASSQGGGQTNYGYTF
TRBD1	TRBJ2-7	-	TRBV7-9	TGTGCCAGCAGCTTAGCCGGGACAGGGGGAGCGCAGTACTTC	CASSLAGTGGAQYF
TRBD2	TRBJ2-1	-	TRBV2	TGTGCCACCCTTCCCCGGGAGGGCCTTTATGAGCAGTTCTTC	CATLPREGLYEQFF
-	TRBJ1-1	-	TRBV6-6	TGTGCCAGCACCCGGCAGGAGGCAGAAGCTTTCTTT	CASTRQEAEAFF
-	TRBJ2-3	-	TRBV7-2	TGTGCCAGCAGCTTAGAGGGGGACCTTCGCACAGATACGCAGTATTTT	CASSLEGDLRTDTQYF
-	TRBJ2-2	once	TRBV18	TGTGCCAGCTCACGTCCCGGCAGCCCTCGGGCCGGGGAGCTGTTTTTT	CASSRPGSPRAGELFF
-	TRBJ1-3	-	TRBV27	TGTACCCCGTCTGGAAACACCATATATTTT	CTPSGNTIYF
-	TRBJ2-1	-	TRBV6-4	TGTGCCAGCAGGGAACAGGGAACGGGATTCTATGAGCAGTTCTTC	CASREQGTGFYEQFF
-	TRBJ2-1	once	TRBV28	TGTGCCAGCAGAGGGCAGTCCTACAATGAGCAGTTCTTC	CASRGQSYNEQFF
TRBD1	TRBJ2-7	once	TRBV6-1	TGTGCCAGCAGACCGAAGGGACAGACCTACGAGCAGTACTTC	CASRPKGQTYEQYF
-	TRBJ2-7	-	TRBV19	TGTGCCAGTAGTGTGGCCTACGAGCAGTACTTC	CASSVAYEQYF
-	TRBJ2-3	-	TRBV5-1	TGCGCCAGCAGCTTGGGTGTGGATACGCAGTATTTT	CASSLGVDTQYF